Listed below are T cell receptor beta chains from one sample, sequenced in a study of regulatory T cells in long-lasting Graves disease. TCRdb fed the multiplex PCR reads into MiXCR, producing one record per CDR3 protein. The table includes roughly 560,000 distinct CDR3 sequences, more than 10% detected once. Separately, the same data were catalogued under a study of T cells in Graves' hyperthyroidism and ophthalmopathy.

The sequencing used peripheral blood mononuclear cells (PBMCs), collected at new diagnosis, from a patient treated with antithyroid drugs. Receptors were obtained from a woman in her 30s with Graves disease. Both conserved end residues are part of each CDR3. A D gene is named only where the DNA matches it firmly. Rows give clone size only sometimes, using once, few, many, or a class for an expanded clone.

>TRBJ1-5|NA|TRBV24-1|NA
CATSDPRGQPQHF
TGTGCCACCAGTGACCCCAGGGGTCAGCCCCAGCATTTT
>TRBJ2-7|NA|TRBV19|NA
CASSTGRAYEQYF
TGTGCCAGTAGTACCGGCAGAGCCTACGAGCAGTACTTC
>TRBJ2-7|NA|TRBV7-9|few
CASSPRGRGVYEQYF
TGTGCCAGCAGCCCCCGGGGCAGGGGGGTCTACGAGCAGTACTTC
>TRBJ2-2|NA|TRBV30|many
CAWRGLEAGELFF
TGTGCCTGGAGAGGGCTGGAGGCCGGGGAGCTGTTTTTT
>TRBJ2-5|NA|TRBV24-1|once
CATSLQEQETQYF
TGTGCCACCAGTCTACAGGAGCAAGAGACCCAGTACTTC
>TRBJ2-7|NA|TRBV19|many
CASGEFGRYEQYF
TGTGCCAGTGGGGAATTTGGGCGGTACGAGCAGTACTTC
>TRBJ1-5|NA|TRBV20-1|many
CSATTDSNQPQHF
TGCAGTGCTACGACAGATAGCAATCAGCCCCAGCATTTT
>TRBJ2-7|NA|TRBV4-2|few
CASSHDPGYEQYF
TGTGCCAGCAGCCATGACCCTGGCTACGAGCAGTACTTC
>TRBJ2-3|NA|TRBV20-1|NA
CSARPLKFSSTDTQYF
TGCAGTGCTAGACCACTCAAGTTTTCTAGCACAGATACGCAGTATTTT
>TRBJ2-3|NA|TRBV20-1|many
CSASGELADTQYF
TGCAGTGCTAGTGGGGAGCTCGCAGATACGCAGTATTTT
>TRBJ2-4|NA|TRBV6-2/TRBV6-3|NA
CASRAGEGGIQYF
TGTGCCAGCAGGGCGGGAGAAGGGGGCATTCAGTACTTC
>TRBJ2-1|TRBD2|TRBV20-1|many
CSAREGLASEQFF
TGCAGTGCTAGAGAGGGACTAGCGAGTGAGCAGTTCTTC
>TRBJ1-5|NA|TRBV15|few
CATSRSRGDTDQPQHF
TGTGCCACCAGCAGGTCGCGGGGGGACACCGATCAGCCCCAGCATTTT
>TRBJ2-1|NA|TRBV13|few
CASSLVGDRFHNEQFF
TGTGCCAGCAGCTTAGTGGGGGATAGGTTTCACAATGAGCAGTTCTTC
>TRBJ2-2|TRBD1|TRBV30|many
CAWSKTGIGELFF
TGTGCCTGGAGTAAGACAGGGATCGGGGAGCTGTTTTTT
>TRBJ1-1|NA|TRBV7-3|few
CASSLYPGRTEAFF
TGTGCCAGCAGCTTATACCCCGGGAGAACTGAAGCTTTCTTT
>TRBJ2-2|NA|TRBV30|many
CAWRGSANTGELFF
TGTGCCTGGAGAGGTAGCGCGAACACCGGGGAGCTGTTTTTT
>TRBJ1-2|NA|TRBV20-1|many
CSARDVRATNNYGYTF
TGCAGTGCTAGAGATGTCAGGGCTACGAATAACTATGGCTACACCTTC
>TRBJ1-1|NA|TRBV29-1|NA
CSGHRVAGTEAFF
TGCAGCGGACACAGGGTAGCAGGAACTGAAGCTTTCTTT
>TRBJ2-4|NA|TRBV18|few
CASSPGGGHGAKNIQYF
TGTGCCAGCTCACCGGGCGGCGGACATGGCGCCAAAAACATTCAGTACTTC
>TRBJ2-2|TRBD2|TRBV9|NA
CASSGPGRAGELFF
TGTGCCAGCAGCGGCCCTGGGAGGGCCGGGGAACTGTTTTTT
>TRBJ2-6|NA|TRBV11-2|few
CASSLSWGLGANVLTF
TGTGCCAGCAGCTTATCCTGGGGGCTTGGGGCCAACGTCCTGACTTTC
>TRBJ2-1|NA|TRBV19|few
CASSSQGGSEQFF
TGTGCCAGTAGTTCCCAGGGAGGCAGTGAGCAGTTCTTC
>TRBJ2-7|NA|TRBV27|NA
CASSHRTESYEQYF
TGTGCCAGCAGTCACCGGACAGAATCCTACGAGCAGTACTTC
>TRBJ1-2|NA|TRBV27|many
CASSFRAALRYGYTF
TGTGCCAGCAGTTTTCGGGCCGCCCTACGCTATGGCTACACCTTC
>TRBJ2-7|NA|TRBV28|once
CASSLSTVQQYF
TGTGCCAGCAGTTTATCTACCGTCCAGCAGTACTTC
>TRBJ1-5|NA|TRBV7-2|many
CASSLVGDINQPQHF
TGTGCCAGCAGCTTAGTGGGGGACATCAATCAGCCCCAGCATTTT
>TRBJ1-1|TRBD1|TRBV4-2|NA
CASSQPGQGATEAFF
TGTGCCAGCAGCCAACCGGGACAGGGAGCCACTGAAGCTTTCTTT
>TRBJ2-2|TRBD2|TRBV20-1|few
CSASGGRIANTGELFF
TGCAGTGCTAGCGGCGGGAGGATCGCGAACACCGGGGAGCTGTTTTTT
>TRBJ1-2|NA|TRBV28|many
CAARQDYGYTF
TGTGCAGCCAGGCAGGACTATGGCTACACCTTC
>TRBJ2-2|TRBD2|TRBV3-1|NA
CASRHERYLAGVGTGELFF
TGTGCCAGCAGGCATGAAAGGTACCTAGCGGGAGTAGGTACCGGGGAGCTGTTTTTT
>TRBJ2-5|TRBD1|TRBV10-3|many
CAISLDRRETQYF
TGTGCCATCAGTTTGGACAGGAGGGAGACCCAGTACTTC
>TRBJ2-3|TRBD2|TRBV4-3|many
CASSRRLAGFSDTQYF
TGCGCCAGCAGTCGGCGGCTAGCGGGATTTTCGGATACGCAGTATTTT
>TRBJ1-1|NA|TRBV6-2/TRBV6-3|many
CASSYNILNTEAFF
TGTGCCAGCAGTTACAATATCTTGAACACTGAAGCTTTCTTT
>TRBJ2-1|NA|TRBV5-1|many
CASSLFFEHSYNEQFF
TGCGCCAGCAGCTTGTTTTTTGAGCATTCCTACAATGAGCAGTTCTTC
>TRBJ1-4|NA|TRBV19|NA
CASSMAKKSSSEKLFF
TGTGCCAGTAGTATGGCCAAAAAATCTTCTTCTGAAAAACTGTTTTTT
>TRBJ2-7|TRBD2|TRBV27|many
CASSLTGRAAVYEQYF
TGTGCCAGCAGTTTAACCGGGAGGGCCGCGGTGTACGAGCAGTACTTC
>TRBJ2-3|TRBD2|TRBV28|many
CASSAGGTPDTQYF
TGTGCCAGCTCCGCGGGAGGAACCCCAGATACGCAGTATTTT
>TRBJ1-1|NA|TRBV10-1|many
CASSPSPRRRGEAFF
TGCGCCAGCAGTCCGAGTCCGCGCCGCAGGGGTGAAGCTTTCTTT
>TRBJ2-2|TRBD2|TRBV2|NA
CASSVLAGATGELFF
TGTGCCAGCAGCGTACTAGCGGGAGCCACCGGGGAGCTGTTTTTT
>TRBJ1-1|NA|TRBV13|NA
CASSPGSIGRNTEAFF
TGTGCCAGCAGCCCTGGATCTATAGGGCGGAACACTGAAGCTTTCTTT
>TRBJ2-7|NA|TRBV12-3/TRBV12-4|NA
CASSFRPHLEQYF
TGTGCCAGCAGTTTCCGGCCCCACCTCGAGCAGTACTTC
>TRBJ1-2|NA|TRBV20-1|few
CSARGGSLGRPNYGYTF
TGCAGTGCTAGAGGAGGGTCCCTTGGGCGCCCTAACTATGGCTACACCTTC
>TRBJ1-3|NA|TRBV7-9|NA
CASSLWGATGNTIYF
TGTGCCAGCAGCTTATGGGGGGCAACTGGAAACACCATATATTTT
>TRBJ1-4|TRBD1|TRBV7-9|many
CASSRGTVSNEKLFF
TGTGCCAGCAGTCGTGGGACAGTCTCAAATGAAAAACTGTTTTTT
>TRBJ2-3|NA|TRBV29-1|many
CSVEDNGAQDTQYF
TGCAGCGTTGAAGACAATGGGGCGCAAGATACGCAGTATTTT
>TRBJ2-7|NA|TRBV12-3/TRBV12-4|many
CASSLTGTSYEQYF
TGTGCCAGCAGTCTTACAGGGACCTCCTACGAGCAGTACTTC
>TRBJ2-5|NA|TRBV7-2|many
CASSLEGQPIETQYF
TGTGCCAGCAGCTTGGAGGGACAGCCCATAGAGACCCAGTACTTC
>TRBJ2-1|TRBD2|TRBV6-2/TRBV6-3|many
CASSSSGRTDEQFF
TGTGCCAGCAGCTCTAGCGGGAGAACCGATGAGCAGTTCTTC
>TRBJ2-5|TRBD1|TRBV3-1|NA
CASSQDVSQGEQYF
TGTGCCAGCAGCCAGGACGTTTCTCAGGGGGAACAGTACTTC
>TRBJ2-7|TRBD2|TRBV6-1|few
CASSPRGGRYEQYF
TGTGCCAGCAGCCCCCGGGGGGGCCGATACGAGCAGTACTTC
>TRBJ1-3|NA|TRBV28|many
CASSLGFGQLSGNTIYF
TGTGCCAGCAGCCTAGGTTTCGGACAGCTCTCTGGAAACACCATATATTTT
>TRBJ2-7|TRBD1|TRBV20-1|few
CSAQDRPTYEQYF
TGCAGTGCCCAGGACAGGCCAACCTACGAGCAGTACTTC
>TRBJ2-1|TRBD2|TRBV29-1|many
CSVRRPGLAGGKVHEQFF
TGCAGCGTCCGCCGCCCGGGACTAGCGGGAGGTAAAGTCCATGAGCAGTTCTTC
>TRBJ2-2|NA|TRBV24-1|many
CATNGNTGELFF
TGTGCCACCAACGGAAACACCGGGGAGCTGTTTTTT
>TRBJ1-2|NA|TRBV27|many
CASSLGTSYGYTF
TGTGCCAGCAGTTTAGGCACTTCCTATGGCTACACCTTC
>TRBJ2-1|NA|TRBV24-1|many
CATSDSPSGAVYNEQFF
TGTGCCACCAGTGATTCACCCTCGGGGGCGGTTTACAATGAGCAGTTCTTC
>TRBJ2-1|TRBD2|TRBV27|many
CASSAPYKREGLNEQFF
TGTGCCAGCAGTGCTCCTTATAAGCGGGAGGGCCTCAATGAGCAGTTCTTC
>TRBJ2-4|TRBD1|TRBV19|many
CASASGGAAKNIQYF
TGTGCCAGCGCTTCAGGGGGAGCGGCCAAAAACATTCAGTACTTC
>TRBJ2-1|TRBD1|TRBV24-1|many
CATSDLPGQGKFF
TGTGCCACCAGTGATTTGCCGGGACAGGGGAAGTTCTTC